The TCR beta chain described here comes from a study of OX40 agonist ivuxolimab in advanced cancers. Sequenced by immunoSEQ multiplex PCR; TCRdb stores in-frame clones only, minus some. The table records about 65,000 clones, roughly 84% of them present only once. CDR3 size: 14 residues. Germline assignment: CDR1 SGHTA and CDR2 FQGTGA. V was shortened by 5 bases and J by 3 bases, with 10 bases between the two germline ends. This chain connects TRBV7-3 to TRBJ2-2; tentatively, D is TRBD1 (6 bases). This material consisted of CD4+ or CD8+ T cells sorted from blood, taken in a trial of the OX40 agonist ivuxolimab. The receptor was derived from an adult with an advanced solid tumor such as melanoma, head and neck, liver or kidney cancer. CDR3 loop: CASSAHRDTGELFF. The CDR3 DNA is TGTGCCAGCAGCGCCCACAGGGACACCGGGGAGCTGTTTTTT.